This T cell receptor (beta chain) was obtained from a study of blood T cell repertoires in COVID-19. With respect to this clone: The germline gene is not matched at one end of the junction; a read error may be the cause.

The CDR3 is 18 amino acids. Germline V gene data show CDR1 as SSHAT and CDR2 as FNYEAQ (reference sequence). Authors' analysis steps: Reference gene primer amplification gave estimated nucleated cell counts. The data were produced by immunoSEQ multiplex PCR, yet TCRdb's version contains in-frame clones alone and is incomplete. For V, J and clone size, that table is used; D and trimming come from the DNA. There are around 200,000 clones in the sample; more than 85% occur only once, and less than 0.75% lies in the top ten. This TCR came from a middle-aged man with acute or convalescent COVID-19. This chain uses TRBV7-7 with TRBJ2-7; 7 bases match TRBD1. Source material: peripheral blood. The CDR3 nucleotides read TGTGCTAGCAGCTTAAGGGCCGTAGGGCAGGGGGTTCCCTACGAGCAGTACTTC. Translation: CASSLRAVGQGVPYEQYF.